This T cell receptor beta chain appears in the sequencing data of a study of T cell changes during pregnancy in multiple sclerosis. TCRdb's table, derived via immunoSEQ multiplex PCR, lists solely in-frame clones and lacks some. The sample contains tens of thousands of clones, about 90% of which appear only once. Specimen: peripheral blood, collected in the first trimester of pregnancy. The source is a female donor with multiple sclerosis, enrolled in a pregnancy study.

CDR3 residues: CASSVQTGRSYNEQFF. In DNA, the CDR3 is TGTGCCAGCAGCGTTCAGACAGGGCGCTCTTACAATGAGCAGTTCTTC. The J gene is TRBJ2-1, the V gene TRBV9, with 7 bases identical to TRBD1. V gave up 2 bases and J gave up 4 bases; unmatched junction bases: 9. The CDR3 is 16 amino acids. Germline CDR1 SGDLS, CDR2 YYNGEE.